The table lists the clone carrying this T cell receptor (beta chain) with a few counts. Its antigen is as yet unknown. V shed 6 bases, J shed 2 bases, and the junction held 8 bases outside the gene matches. The CDR3 is made up of 17 amino acids. Germline CDR1 reads MDHEN; CDR2 reads SYDVKM. The data were obtained in a study of identical twins. Overall study results and limits: Out-of-frame alpha sequences common to twins exhibited a surplus of low generation probability.

TCRdb re-derived calls from the 5' RACE reads in MiXCR, one entry per CDR3 protein. The repertoire has fewer than 650,000 distinct CDR3 sequences, around 7.4% of them found once; the top ten carry approximately 1.5%. The sample was also linked to a second study, of yellow fever vaccine responses in identical twins. As that report states: Vaccine T cell responses of twins reportedly seemed partly convergent and partly personalized.

The source is a woman in her late teens or twenties in good health. The sequenced sample consisted of PBMCs. The rearrangement joins TRBV28 to TRBJ1-5, with 12 nucleotides matching TRBD1. The CDR3 bases are TGTGCCAGCAGAACGGGACAGGGGGCTTGGGGCAATCAGCCCCAGCATTTT. Its protein is CASRTGQGAWGNQPQHF.